These 18 T cell receptor beta chains originate from one sample sequenced in a study of response to subunit inactivated influenza vaccine. TCRdb recomputed calls from the RT-PCR reads with MiXCR, one row per CDR3 protein. The sample comprises roughly 500,000 distinct CDR3 sequences, under 30% of which are singletons, and 2.5% to 3% rests with the top ten. The sample was also linked to a second study, of T cells expressing NK-cell markers. This second study notes: cDNA encoding TCR beta was synthesized via 5'RACE template switching incorporating UMIs.

The source was CD4+ T cells sorted from PBMCs, collected 11 to 12 days after vaccination. The receptors come from a man aged 45-65 years who received an inactivated influenza vaccine.

In nucleotides, the CDR3 is TGTGCCAGCACCACTATACCCAGGGCCTACGAGCAGTACTTC. Its translation is CASTTIPRAYEQYF. The chain couples TRBV6-2 or TRBV6-3 to TRBJ2-7; a weak D match, TRBD1 (5 bases). The germline gives CDR1 MNHEY, CDR2 SVGEGT. The CDR3 consists of 14 residues. Trimming pared 7 bases from V and 2 bases from J, leaving 15 bases between.

This clonotype was picked up a small number of times. The chain couples TRBV27 to TRBJ2-3, with 12 nucleotides matching TRBD1. Trimming removed 3 bases from V and 3 bases from J; junction bases left unmatched: 16. CDR1 is MNHEY and CDR2 is SMNVEV in the germline V gene (reference sequence). The CDR3 loop spans 20 amino acids. CDR3 in amino acids: CASSFLAAGTGGAETDTQYF. In nucleotides, the CDR3 is TGTGCCAGCAGTTTTTTAGCCGCCGGGACAGGGGGCGCTGAGACAGATACGCAGTATTTT.

The chain employs TRBV6-1 and TRBJ1-1; D gene uncertain. The ends were cut back, 8 bases at V and 3 bases at J, with 13 bases in the middle. CDR1 and CDR2 (germline): MNHNS, SASEGT. The CDR3 has 13 residues. As DNA, the CDR3 is TGTGCCAGCGCGGATTCCTGGGACACTGAAGCTTTCTTT. It is translated as CASADSWDTEAFF.

The chain recombines TRBV10-1 with TRBJ2-7; possibly TRBD2 for D (5 bases). V lost 0 bases to trimming and J lost 5 bases, with 14 bases between them. This CDR3 contains 15 residues. CDR1 and CDR2 (germline): WNHNN, SYGVQD (reference sequence). CDR3 DNA sequence: TGCGCCAGCAGTGAGTCCCCGACCAGCGGCCACGAGCAGTACTTC. It encodes CASSESPTSGHEQYF.

This chain connects TRBV20-1 to TRBJ2-2; possible D gene TRBD2, 6 bases. The ends were cut back, 5 bases at V and 2 bases at J, with 24 bases in the middle. CDR1 is DFQATT and CDR2 is SNEGSKA in the germline V gene (reference sequence). CDR3 length: 18 residues. As DNA, the CDR3 is TGCAGTGCTCCAATACCCTCCCGGAGGAGGGATAACACCGGGGAGCTGTTTTTT. Protein sequence: CSAPIPSRRRDNTGELFF.

The gene calls are TRBV20-1 and TRBJ1-1; D is uncertain. There are 14 residues in the CDR3. Germline V CDR1 and CDR2: DFQATT, SNEGSKA (reference sequence). V was trimmed by 6 bases and J by 4 bases, leaving 18 bases between them. CDR3: CSAPASLPGTEAFF. CDR3 in DNA: TGCAGTGCCCCCGCCTCCCTACCGGGCACTGAAGCTTTCTTT.

This clonotype was counted many times. V usage is TRBV29-1 and J usage is TRBJ1-5; no reliable D call. Trimming took off 4 bases at V and 7 bases at J, with 11 bases between the two ends. Germline assignment: CDR1 SQVTM and CDR2 ANQGSEA. The CDR3 runs 12 residues. DNA of the CDR3: TGCAGCGTTGCGTCCTTGGGGCAGCCCCAGCATTTT. This codes for CSVASLGQPQHF.

This clonotype occurred a few times. CDR3 sequence: CASSLEPNYNSPLHF. CDR3 in DNA: TGTGCCAGCAGCTTGGAACCGAACTATAATTCACCCCTCCACTTT. The V gene is TRBV5-6, the J gene TRBJ1-6; D not resolved. V was pared by 0 bases and J by 3 bases, with 7 bases between. The CDR3 is 15 amino acids. Germline V gene sequence: CDR1 SGHDT, CDR2 YYEEEE. Complete variable domain (other parts from reference TRBV5-6 and TRBJ1-6): DAGVTQSPTHLIKTRGQQVTLRCSPKSGHDTVSWYQQALGQGPQFIFQYYEEEERQRGNFPDRFSGHQFPNYSSELNVNALLLGDSALYLCASSLEPNYNSPLHFGNGTRLTVT.

This clonotype was counted at least ten times. This sequence joins TRBV19 and TRBJ1-6, with no clear D. Germline V lookup: CDR1 LNHDA, CDR2 SQIVND (reference sequence). Trimming pared 6 bases from V and 7 bases from J, leaving 10 bases between. The CDR3 sequence is 13 residues long. CDR3 region: CASSRTGNSPLHF. The CDR3 DNA follows: TGTGCCAGTAGCCGGACGGGGAATTCACCCCTCCACTTT.

This chain links TRBV3-1 with TRBJ2-1; D might be TRBD2 (5 bases). Per the germline V gene, CDR1 is LGHDT and CDR2 is YNNKEL (reference sequence). The CDR3 extends over 14 amino acids. Trimming stripped 4 bases from V and 7 bases from J, with 14 bases between. CDR3 residues: CASSLPESGNEQFF. CDR3 bases: TGTGCCAGCAGCCTCCCTGAATCGGGGAATGAGCAGTTCTTC.

The chain carries TRBV9 and TRBJ2-1, with 12 bases identical to TRBD2. V lost 0 bases, J lost 4 bases, and 5 bases stayed unmatched. This CDR3 is 17 amino acids long. Germline V gene data show CDR1 as SGDLS and CDR2 as YYNGEE. CDR3: CASSVGLAGGRYNEQFF. The CDR3 DNA is TGTGCCAGCAGCGTAGGCCTAGCGGGAGGGCGATACAATGAGCAGTTCTTC.

This clonotype has a handful of counts. The chain employs TRBV12-3 or TRBV12-4 and TRBJ2-2, with unresolved D. This CDR3 contains 16 residues. The ends were cut back, 5 bases at V and 2 bases at J, with 15 bases in the middle. CDR3 amino acids: CASSPPSRSNTGELFF. For the CDR3, the DNA is TGTGCCAGCAGTCCCCCGAGCAGATCTAACACCGGGGAGCTGTTTTTT.

This clonotype has just a few counts. CDR3 sequence reads: CASSPRTGMGTDTQYF. The CDR3 DNA follows: TGTGCCAGCAGCCCCCGGACGGGTATGGGCACAGATACGCAGTATTTT. V gene TRBV7-2 combines with J gene TRBJ2-3; D uncertain. Looked up from germline, CDR1 is SGHTA and CDR2 is FQGNSA. This CDR3 has 16 amino acids. V lost 5 bases and J 1 base, leaving 16 bases between the germline ends.

Details on this clonotype: A clone one base away is much larger, so this may be a read error. The rearrangement joins TRBV5-1 to TRBJ2-2; D gene unclear. The germline CDR1 and CDR2 sequences are SGHRS and YFSETQ. The CDR3 totals 11 residues. V lost 4 bases and J 5 bases, leaving 3 bases between the germline ends. CDR3 sequence reads: CASSMTGELFF. CDR3 sequence (DNA): TGCGCCAGCAGCATGACCGGGGAGCTGTTTTTT.

The chain employs TRBV23-1 and TRBJ2-7; perhaps TRBD2 as D (6 bases). TRBV23-1 is identified as an open reading frame with a role that is uncertain. The CDR3 totals 12 residues. V dropped 8 bases and J dropped 4 bases, with 12 bases sitting between them. Here the CDR3 DNA reads TGCGCCAGCGGCCGGGAGTGTTACGAGCAGTACTTC. Translating it yields CASGRECYEQYF.

J is TRBJ2-7 and V is TRBV6-2 or TRBV6-3; 10 bases align to TRBD1. Germline V gene lookup returns CDR1 MNHEY and CDR2 SVGEGT. This CDR3 comprises 17 residues. V shed 4 bases, J shed 1 base, and the junction held 10 bases outside the gene matches. The CDR3 sequence is CASSSSPRTGGSYEQYF. Here the CDR3 DNA reads TGTGCCAGCAGTTCCTCACCGCGGACAGGGGGATCCTACGAGCAGTACTTC.

The J gene is TRBJ2-7, the V gene TRBV6-2 or TRBV6-3; no definite D call. Germline V lookup: CDR1 MNHEY, CDR2 SVGEGT. The CDR3 contains 17 residues. Trimming left V 5 bases short and J 0 bases short, with 20 bases between. The CDR3 bases are TGTGCCAGCAGTCCCAATCCCAGAGGACGATACTCCTACGAGCAGTACTTC. This translates into CASSPNPRGRYSYEQYF.

This clonotype was found a few times. The genes are TRBV20-1 and TRBJ1-1; D gene unclear. CDR3 size: 11 residues. Trimming cost V 3 bases and J 1 base, with 3 bases left between them. Germline V CDR1 and CDR2: DFQATT, SNEGSKA (reference sequence). The CDR3 sequence is CSARANTEAFF. CDR3 in DNA: TGCAGTGCTAGGGCGAACACTGAAGCTTTCTTT.